This T cell receptor beta chain emerged from a study of blood T cell repertoires in COVID-19. The germline CDR1 and CDR2 sequences are LGHDT and YNNKEL (reference sequence). The CDR3 totals 16 residues. V lost 1 base to trimming and J lost 4 bases, with 14 bases between them. This clone was observed a handful of times. Per the authors' pipeline: By means of reference gene primer amplification, nucleated cell counts were estimated. Libraries were prepared by immunoSEQ multiplex PCR; TCRdb keeps only in-frame clonotypes and omits some of them. That table supplies the V and J calls and clone size; D and trimming were determined from the DNA. The sample comprises about 170,000 clones, 84% of which are singletons, and over 12% rests with the top ten.

This sequence joins TRBV3-1 (or the pseudogene TRBV3-2) and TRBJ1-3; possible D gene TRBD1, 6 bases. The receptor comes from a man in his fifties who had recovered from COVID-19. Sample: PBMCs or T cells enriched from blood (not recorded which). CDR3 sequence reads: CASSQGGRGLGNTIYF. The CDR3, as DNA: TGTGCCAGCAGCCAAGGCGGCAGGGGTTTGGGAAACACCATATATTTT.